The rows below give T cell receptor beta chains drawn from one sample of a study of early T cells in non-severe SARS-CoV-2 infection. Via MiXCR, TCRdb re-called the 5' RACE reads, giving one row per CDR3 protein. The data hold 65,000 to 85,000 distinct CDR3 sequences, with around 13% observed a single time. Sample: whole blood. The receptors here all came from an adult who was a healthcare worker with PCR-confirmed SARS-CoV-2 infection or an uninfected control (not recorded which). CDR3s include the opening cysteine and the closing phenylalanine or tryptophan. A D gene is named only where the DNA matches it firmly. Only some rows state a clone size, as once, few, many or a class for expanded clones.

v_call	clone_size	d_call	j_call	cdr3_nt	cdr3_aa
TRBV24-1	many	NA	TRBJ1-5	TGTGCCACCGGACAGTATAGCAATCAGCCCCAGCATTTT	CATGQYSNQPQHF
TRBV28	many	TRBD2	TRBJ2-5	TGTGCCAGCAGTTTGACCGGGACTAGCGGGAAAGAGACCCAGTACTTC	CASSLTGTSGKETQYF
TRBV24-1	NA	NA	TRBJ2-2	TGTGCCACCAGTGATAGTATTCTCAACACCGGGGAGCTGTTTTTT	CATSDSILNTGELFF
TRBV29-1	NA	NA	TRBJ2-5	TGCAGCGTTCAAGAGGAGACCCAGTACTTC	CSVQEETQYF
TRBV7-8	NA	NA	TRBJ2-1	TGTGCCAGCAGCGTAGCCTTGCGCTCCTACAATGAGCAGTTCTTC	CASSVALRSYNEQFF
TRBV28	NA	TRBD2	TRBJ2-4	TGTGCCAGCAGCCAAGCACGTAGCGGGAGCACCAAAAACATTCAGTACTTC	CASSQARSGSTKNIQYF
TRBV28	many	NA	TRBJ1-5	TGTGCCAGCAGTGGGATCGGCATACGTGTTCGCAATCAGCCCCAGCATTTT	CASSGIGIRVRNQPQHF
TRBV10-2	NA	TRBD2	TRBJ2-3	TGCGCCAGCAGTGAGTCCCCTAGCGGGGTAGAGACGCAGTATTTT	CASSESPSGVETQYF
TRBV7-9	NA	NA	TRBJ1-2	TGTGCCAGCAGCTTAGATCAGGAAGGCTACACCTTC	CASSLDQEGYTF
TRBV29-1	few	TRBD2	TRBJ2-3	TGCAGCGGGCGTAGCGGGAAGGAAGATACGCAGTATTTT	CSGRSGKEDTQYF
TRBV27	NA	NA	TRBJ2-2	TGTGCCAGCAGTTTTGGCGGACTCACCGGGGAGCTGTTTTTT	CASSFGGLTGELFF
TRBV15	NA	TRBD2	TRBJ2-1	TGTGCCACCAGCAGGTCGGGCGGGGGTCTCTCTCGCTCCTACAATGAGCAGTTCTTC	CATSRSGGGLSRSYNEQFF
TRBV4-2	NA	NA	TRBJ2-7	TGTGCCAGCAGCCAAGATCTAGGTTACGAGCAGTACTTC	CASSQDLGYEQYF
TRBV14	once	NA	TRBJ2-7	TGTGCCAGCAGCCGGACTAACCGCGGCGAGCAGTACTTC	CASSRTNRGEQYF
TRBV12-3/TRBV12-4	NA	TRBD1	TRBJ1-2	TGTGCCAGCAGCATGGGGTCCGACAGGGGTCGTGGCTACACCTTC	CASSMGSDRGRGYTF
TRBV29-1	many	NA	TRBJ1-1	TGCAGCGGGGGAGCGAATAGAGAAGCTTTCTTT	CSGGANREAFF
TRBV6-2/TRBV6-3	few	TRBD1	TRBJ2-1	TGTGCCAGCAGTAGCGGGACAGGGGAGGTAAATGAGCAGTTCTTC	CASSSGTGEVNEQFF
TRBV7-9	many	NA	TRBJ1-1	TGTGCCAGCAGCTTTCACCAGAACACTGAAGCTTTCTTT	CASSFHQNTEAFF
TRBV20-1	many	TRBD1	TRBJ1-2	TGCAGTGCTGGACAGGGGCCAAATTTATATGGCTACACCTTC	CSAGQGPNLYGYTF
TRBV5-6	few	NA	TRBJ1-1	TGTGCCAGCAGCTTGGGACTGGCTGAAGCTTTCTTT	CASSLGLAEAFF
TRBV29-1	NA	TRBD1	TRBJ2-7	TGCAGCGTCATCAGGGGGAACTCCTACGAGCAGTACTTC	CSVIRGNSYEQYF
TRBV6-5	many	TRBD1	TRBJ1-2	TGTGCCAGCAGAACTTCACAGGGGACCTATGGCTACACCTTC	CASRTSQGTYGYTF
TRBV12-3/TRBV12-4	NA	NA	TRBJ1-2	TGTGCCAGCAGTTTTACCTTCGGCAGTTTTAACTATGGCTACACCTTC	CASSFTFGSFNYGYTF
TRBV12-3/TRBV12-4	NA	TRBD1	TRBJ1-3	TGTGCCAGCAGCCACAGACAGGGACGGGGTACCATCGGAAACACCATATATTTT	CASSHRQGRGTIGNTIYF
TRBV14	NA	TRBD1	TRBJ2-2	TGTGCCACCTCAGTCCAGGGGGTAGACACCGGGGAGCTGTTTTTT	CATSVQGVDTGELFF
TRBV5-6	many	TRBD1	TRBJ1-3	TGTGCCAGCATGGGACAGGGGAACTCTGGAAACACCATATATTTT	CASMGQGNSGNTIYF